The rows below give T cell receptor beta chains drawn from one sample of a study of blood T cell repertoires in COVID-19. Sequencing was performed with immunoSEQ multiplex PCR; in TCRdb, only in-frame clones are kept and a portion is missing. The repertoire holds about 210,000 clones, with about 81% as singletons. The sequenced sample was peripheral blood. These receptors were obtained from a woman in her fifties or sixties with COVID-19, enrolled during active disease. Both conserved end residues are part of each CDR3. A D gene is named only where the DNA matches it firmly. Size values are once, few and many counts, or a class for expanded clones, and some rows have none.

>TRBJ1-1|TRBV29-1|TRBD1|few
CSGNRGPYTEAFF
TGCAGCGGGAACAGGGGGCCCTACACTGAAGCTTTCTTT
>TRBJ2-2|TRBV7-3|.|.
CASSLGAGIGTGELFF
TGTGCCAGCAGCTTAGGCGCGGGAATTGGGACCGGGGAGCTGTTTTTT
>TRBJ1-2|TRBV6-5|.|.
CASRRVADYGYTF
TGTGCCAGCAGGAGGGTCGCGGACTATGGCTACACCTTC
>TRBJ1-4|TRBV3-1/TRBV3-2|TRBD1|.
CASSSTRDRGRATNEKLFF
TGTGCCAGCAGCTCAACCAGGGACAGGGGGCGAGCTACTAATGAAAAACTGTTTTTT
>TRBJ2-3|TRBV7-2|TRBD2|.
CASSLELAGGGSTDTQYF
TGTGCCAGCAGCTTAGAACTAGCGGGAGGGGGTTCCACAGATACGCAGTATTTT
>TRBJ1-2|TRBV6-6|.|.
CASTPTGGGPNYGYTF
TGTGCCAGCACCCCCACGGGGGGAGGGCCCAACTATGGCTACACCTTC
>TRBJ2-1|TRBV29-1|.|.
CSVGAPAGRPNEQFF
TGCAGCGTTGGGGCCCCGGCAGGCCGCCCTAATGAGCAGTTCTTC
>TRBJ1-1|TRBV18|TRBD1|.
CASSPLSDAGTGANTEAFF
TGTGCCAGCTCACCATTATCTGACGCGGGGACAGGCGCGAACACTGAAGCTTTCTTT
>TRBJ1-5|TRBV14|.|.
CASSRGSGQPQHF
TGTGCCAGCAGCCGAGGCTCGGGACAGCCCCAGCATTTT
>TRBJ1-5|TRBV20-1|.|few
CSAGTRSPQHF
TGCAGTGCTGGGACACGATCGCCCCAGCATTTT
>TRBJ2-5|TRBV18|.|.
CASSPRDIQETQYF
TGTGCCAGCTCACCACGGGACATACAAGAGACCCAGTACTTC
>TRBJ1-4|TRBV5-1|TRBD1|.
CASSSDRVINEKLFF
TGCGCCAGCAGTTCCGACAGGGTCATCAATGAAAAACTGTTTTTT
>TRBJ2-2|TRBV28|.|.
CASSLRGYTGELFF
TGTGCCAGCAGTTTAAGGGGGTATACCGGGGAGCTGTTTTTT
>TRBJ1-1|TRBV29-1|.|once
CSVDPRAGGLDTEAFF
TGCAGCGTTGACCCCCGGGCCGGGGGGTTGGACACTGAAGCTTTCTTT
>TRBJ1-5|TRBV19|TRBD1|.
CASSTQRQGAGQPQHF
TGTGCCAGTAGTACCCAAAGACAGGGGGCTGGTCAGCCCCAGCATTTT
>TRBJ2-1|TRBV6-4|.|.
CASSREQGNEQFF
TGTGCCAGCAGCCGCGAACAGGGAAACGAGCAGTTCTTC
>TRBJ2-2|TRBV5-1|TRBD2|.
CASSVKSGSPVRDTGELFF
TGCGCCAGCAGCGTCAAAAGCGGGAGTCCGGTTAGAGACACCGGGGAGCTGTTTTTT
>TRBJ2-2|TRBV4-1|.|.
CASSQRTGIGELFF
TGCGCCAGCAGCCAAAGAACAGGGATCGGGGAGCTGTTTTTT
>TRBJ1-4|TRBV4-1|.|.
CASSQESPGGEKLFF
TGCGCCAGCAGCCAAGAGTCCCCAGGTGGGGAAAAACTGTTTTTT
>TRBJ1-4|TRBV19|.|.
CASTPMEGFNEKLFF
TGTGCCAGTACCCCAATGGAGGGGTTCAATGAAAAACTGTTTTTT
>TRBJ2-5|TRBV6-6|.|.
CASSPRDRHPRGGETQYF
TGTGCCAGCAGTCCCCGGGACAGACACCCTCGTGGAGGGGAGACCCAGTACTTC
>TRBJ1-1|TRBV15|TRBD1|.
CATSRGPQGANTEAFF
TGTGCCACCAGCAGAGGACCACAGGGGGCGAACACTGAAGCTTTCTTT
>TRBJ2-2|TRBV9|.|.
CASSATNTGELFF
TGTGCCAGCAGCGCCACAAACACCGGGGAGCTGTTTTTT
>TRBJ1-5|TRBV6-5|.|.
CASSPQGIQPQHF
TGTGCCAGCAGTCCGCAGGGTATCCAGCCCCAGCATTTT
>TRBJ1-5|TRBV28|TRBD1|.
CASSPLDRVRQPQHF
TGTGCCAGCAGTCCACTTGACAGGGTAAGGCAGCCCCAGCATTTT
>TRBJ2-6|TRBV7-2|.|.
CASSSGGSIGANVLTF
TGTGCCAGCAGCTCCGGAGGGAGCATTGGGGCCAACGTCCTGACTTTC
>TRBJ1-2|TRBV28|.|many
CASSLDLWGLYGYTF
TGTGCCAGCAGTTTGGATCTCTGGGGGCTCTATGGCTACACCTTC
>TRBJ2-3|TRBV5-1|.|.
CASSFYGGTDTQYF
TGCGCCAGCAGCTTTTACGGGGGCACAGATACGCAGTATTTT
>TRBJ1-4|TRBV4-1|.|.
CASSVTGGASNEKLFF
TGCGCCAGCAGCGTTACGGGGGGCGCGTCTAATGAAAAACTGTTTTTT
>TRBJ2-7|TRBV5-4|.|.
CASRGGQEVIYEQYF
TGTGCCAGCAGGGGCGGGCAGGAGGTGATCTACGAGCAGTACTTC
>TRBJ1-2|TRBV19|.|.
CASSIDLNYGYTF
TGTGCCAGTAGTATAGACTTAAACTATGGCTACACCTTC